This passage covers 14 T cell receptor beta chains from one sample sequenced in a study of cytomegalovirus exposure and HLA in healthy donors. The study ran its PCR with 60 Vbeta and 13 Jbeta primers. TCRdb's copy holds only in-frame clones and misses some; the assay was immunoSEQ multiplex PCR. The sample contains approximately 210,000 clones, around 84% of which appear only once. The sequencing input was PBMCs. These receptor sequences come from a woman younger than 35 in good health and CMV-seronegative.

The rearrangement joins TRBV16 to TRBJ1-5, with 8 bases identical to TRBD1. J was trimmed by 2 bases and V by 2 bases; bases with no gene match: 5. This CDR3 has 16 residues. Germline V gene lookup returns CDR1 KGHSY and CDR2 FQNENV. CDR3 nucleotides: TGTGCCAGCAGCCAACAGGGGGCGGGGGGCAATCAGCCCCAGCATTTT. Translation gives CASSQQGAGGNQPQHF.

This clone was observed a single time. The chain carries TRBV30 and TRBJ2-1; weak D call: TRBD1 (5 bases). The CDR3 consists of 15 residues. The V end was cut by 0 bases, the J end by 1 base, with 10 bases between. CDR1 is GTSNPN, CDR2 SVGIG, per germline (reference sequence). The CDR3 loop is CAWSVPQGSYNEQFF. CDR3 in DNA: TGTGCCTGGAGTGTACCGCAGGGATCCTACAATGAGCAGTTCTTC.

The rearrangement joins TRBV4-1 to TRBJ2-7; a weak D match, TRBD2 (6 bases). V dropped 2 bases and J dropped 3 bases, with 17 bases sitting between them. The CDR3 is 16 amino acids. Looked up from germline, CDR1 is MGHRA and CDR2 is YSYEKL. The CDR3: CASSQITQRADYEQYF. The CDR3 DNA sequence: TGCGCCAGCAGCCAAATAACCCAGCGGGCCGACTACGAGCAGTACTTC.

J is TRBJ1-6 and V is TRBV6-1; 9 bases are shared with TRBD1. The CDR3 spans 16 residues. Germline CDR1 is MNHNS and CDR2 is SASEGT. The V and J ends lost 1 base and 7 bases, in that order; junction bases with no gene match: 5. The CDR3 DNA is TGTGCCAGCAGTGAAGAGACCGGGACAGGGAATTCACCCCTCCACTTT. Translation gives CASSEETGTGNSPLHF.

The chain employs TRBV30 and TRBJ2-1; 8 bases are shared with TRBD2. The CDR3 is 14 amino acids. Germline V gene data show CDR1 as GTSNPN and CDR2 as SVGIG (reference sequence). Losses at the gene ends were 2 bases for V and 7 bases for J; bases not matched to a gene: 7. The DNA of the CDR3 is TGTGCCTGGAGTTCGGGGGGGGGCCCGAATGAGCAGTTCTTC. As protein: CAWSSGGGPNEQFF.

The CDR3 sequence is CASSAQNNQPQHF. The CDR3 DNA is TGTGCCAGCAGTGCACAAAACAATCAGCCCCAGCATTTT. V gene TRBV6-1 combines with J gene TRBJ1-5; D gene ambiguous. CDR3 length equals 13 residues. V lost 4 bases to trimming and J lost 3 bases, with 7 bases between them. Germline V lookup: CDR1 MNHNS, CDR2 SASEGT.

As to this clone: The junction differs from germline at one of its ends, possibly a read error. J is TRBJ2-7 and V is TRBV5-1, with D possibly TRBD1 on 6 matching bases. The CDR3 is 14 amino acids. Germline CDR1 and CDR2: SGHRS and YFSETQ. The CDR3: CASGLGGRGYEQYF. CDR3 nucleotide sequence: TGCGCCAGCGGCTTGGGCGGCAGGGGCTACGAGCAGTACTTC.

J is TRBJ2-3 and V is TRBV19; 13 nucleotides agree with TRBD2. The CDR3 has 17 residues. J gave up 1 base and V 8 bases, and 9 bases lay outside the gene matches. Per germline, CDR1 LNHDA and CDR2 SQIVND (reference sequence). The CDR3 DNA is TGTGCCAGTGCAGGACTAGCGGGAGTATCAGGCACAGATACGCAGTATTTT. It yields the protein CASAGLAGVSGTDTQYF.

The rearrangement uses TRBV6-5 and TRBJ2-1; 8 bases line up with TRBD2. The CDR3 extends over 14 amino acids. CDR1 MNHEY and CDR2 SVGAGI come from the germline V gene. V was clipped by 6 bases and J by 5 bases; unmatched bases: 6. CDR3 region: CASRTGGPNNEQFF. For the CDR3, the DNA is TGTGCCAGCAGAACGGGAGGGCCTAACAATGAGCAGTTCTTC.

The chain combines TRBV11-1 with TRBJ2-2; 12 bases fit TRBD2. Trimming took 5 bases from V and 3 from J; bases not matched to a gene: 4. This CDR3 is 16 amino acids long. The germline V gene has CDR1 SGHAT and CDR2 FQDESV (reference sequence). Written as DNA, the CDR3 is TGTGCCAGCAGCCCCGGGACTAGCGGGTACACCGGGGAGCTGTTTTTT. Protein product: CASSPGTSGYTGELFF.

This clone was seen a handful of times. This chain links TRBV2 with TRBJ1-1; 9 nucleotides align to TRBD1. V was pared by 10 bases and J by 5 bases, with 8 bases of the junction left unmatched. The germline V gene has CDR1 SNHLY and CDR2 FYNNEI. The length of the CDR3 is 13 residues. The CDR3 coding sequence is TGTGCCATCGAGAACAGGGGGCTTACTGAAGCTTTCTTT. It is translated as CAIENRGLTEAFF.

CDR3 bases: TGTGCCAGTAGCAAAGGACTAGCGGGGGTTCCCTACGAGCAGTACTTC. Protein product: CASSKGLAGVPYEQYF. The rearrangement joins TRBV19 to TRBJ2-7; 13 bases are a match to TRBD2. Trimming at V came to 6 bases and at J to 2 bases, leaving 7 bases not matched to a gene. Germline CDR1 LNHDA, CDR2 SQIVND (reference sequence). The CDR3 totals 16 residues.

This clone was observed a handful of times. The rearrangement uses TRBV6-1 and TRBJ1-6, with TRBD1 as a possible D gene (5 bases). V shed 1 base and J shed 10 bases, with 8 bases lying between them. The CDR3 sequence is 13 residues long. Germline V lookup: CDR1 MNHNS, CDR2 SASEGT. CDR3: CASSEVAGSPLHF. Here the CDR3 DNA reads TGTGCCAGCAGTGAAGTAGCAGGGTCACCCCTCCACTTT.

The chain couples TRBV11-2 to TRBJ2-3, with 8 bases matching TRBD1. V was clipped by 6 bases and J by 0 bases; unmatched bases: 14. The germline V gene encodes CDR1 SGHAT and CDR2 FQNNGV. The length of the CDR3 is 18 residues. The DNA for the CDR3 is TGTGCCAGCAGTCGGAGGACAGGGCAAACTATTAGCACAGATACGCAGTATTTT. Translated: CASSRRTGQTISTDTQYF.